The next 21 T cell receptor beta chains were all read from a single sample in a study of long-term antiretroviral therapy in people with HIV. The libraries were made with immunoSEQ v3.0 at survey level. Using immunoSEQ multiplex PCR, the repertoire was profiled, and TCRdb retains in-frame clones only, with some absent. Altogether around 26,000 clones are present, roughly 84% being singletons, with the ten largest covering around 2%. The starting material was unsorted PBMCs, obtained 3 years after starting antiretroviral therapy. The origin of the receptors is a man aged 45 to 65 with HIV.

V and J are TRBV27 and TRBJ2-6; TRBD1 aligns across 8 bases. The CDR3 consists of 16 residues. Looked up from germline, CDR1 is MNHEY and CDR2 is SMNVEV (reference sequence). V lost 5 bases, J lost 2 bases, and 5 bases stayed unmatched. The CDR3 DNA follows: TGTGCCAGCAGTGTTACAGGGGGGACTGGGGCCAACGTCCTGACTTTC. As protein: CASSVTGGTGANVLTF.

CDR3 amino acids: CASSISKDTQYF. CDR3 sequence (DNA): TGTGCCAGTAGTATCTCCAAAGATACGCAGTATTTT. This chain connects TRBV19 to TRBJ2-3, with D unresolved. Trimming took 3 bases from V and 5 from J, leaving 6 bases between them. Germline lookup yields CDR1 LNHDA and CDR2 SQIVND (reference sequence). This CDR3 is built from 12 residues. Filled out from reference TRBV19 and TRBJ2-3, the complete variable domain reads DGGITQSPKYLFRKEGQNVTLSCEQNLNHDAMYWYRQDPGQGLRLIYYSQIVNDFQKGDIAEGYSVSREKKESFPLTVTSAQKNPTAFYLCASSISKDTQYFGPGTRLTVL.

On this clone: The junction shows a germline mismatch at one end, possibly a read error. The V gene is TRBV7-9, the J gene TRBJ2-7, with 9 bases identical to TRBD2. CDR1 is SEHNR, CDR2 FQNEAQ, per germline (reference sequence). The CDR3 spans 14 residues. CDR3 in DNA: TGTGCCAGCAGCATAGCGGGAGTTTTATACGAGCAGTACTTC. The encoded protein is CASSIAGVLYEQYF. The complete variable domain, with remaining parts taken from reference TRBV7-9 and TRBJ2-7, reads DTGVSQNPRHKITKRGQNVTFRCDPISEHNRLYWYRQTLGQGPEFLTYFQNEAQLEKSRLLSDRFSAERPKGSFSTLEIQRTEQGDSAMYLCASSIAGVLYEQYFGPGTRLTVT.

The chain links TRBV30 to TRBJ2-7; 10 bases fit TRBD1. The V and J ends lost 5 bases and 2 bases, in that order; junction bases with no gene match: 9. From germline, CDR1 is GTSNPN and CDR2 SVGIG (reference sequence). The CDR3 contains 15 residues. The CDR3 DNA reads as TGTGCCTGGCGAGTCCGAGACAGGGGGCCCTACGAGCAGTACTTC. This encodes CAWRVRDRGPYEQYF.

This sequence joins TRBV7-9 and TRBJ2-5; no firm D call. Between the trimmed V and J ends, which lost 1 base and 4 bases, there was a span of 7 bases. CDR1 and CDR2 from the germline V gene are SEHNR and FQNEAQ (reference sequence). This CDR3 comprises 13 residues. CDR3: CASSLGTTETQYF. The DNA of the CDR3 is TGTGCCAGCAGCTTAGGGACGACAGAGACCCAGTACTTC.

The chain carries TRBV12-5 and TRBJ1-2; 8 bases fit TRBD1. Per the germline V gene, CDR1 is LGHNT and CDR2 is FRNRAP. With 2 bases clipped from V and 8 bases from J, the junction kept 13 bases outside the gene matches. The CDR3 consists of 16 residues. CDR3 sequence: CASGLWPIRGTGGYTF. CDR3 DNA: TGTGCTAGTGGTTTGTGGCCTATCCGGGGGACAGGAGGCTACACCTTC.

The chain links TRBV6-5 to TRBJ1-1; TRBD1 might be the D (5 bases). This CDR3 region has 11 residues. Germline loops: CDR1 MNHEY, CDR2 SVGAGI. Deletions cut 5 bases from V and 4 bases from J, with 5 bases between. The CDR3 bases are TGTGCCAGCAGTACAGGCACTGAAGCTTTCTTT. Translating gives CASSTGTEAFF.

The genes are TRBV6-1 and TRBJ2-3; D might be TRBD2 (5 bases). Per the germline V gene, CDR1 is MNHNS and CDR2 is SASEGT. Trimming stripped 2 bases from V and 1 base from J, with 10 bases between. The CDR3 has 15 residues. The CDR3 reads CASSETAGGTDTQYF. The CDR3 bases are TGTGCCAGCAGTGAAACCGCCGGGGGCACAGATACGCAGTATTTT.

This clone has a single count. The chain links TRBV14 to TRBJ2-3; D may be TRBD1 (6 bases). Trimming took 0 bases from V and 5 from J, leaving 12 bases between them. Germline V CDR1 and CDR2: SGHDN, FVKESK. The CDR3 runs to 15 residues. The CDR3 region is CASSQEVTGRDTQYF. Here the CDR3 DNA reads TGTGCCAGCAGCCAAGAGGTAACAGGGAGAGATACGCAGTATTTT.

This rearrangement joins TRBV5-1 to TRBJ2-7; possibly TRBD1 for D (10 bases). This CDR3 region has 19 residues. V gave up 2 bases and J gave up 2 bases, with 26 bases separating them. Germline values: CDR1 SGHRS, CDR2 YFSETQ. The CDR3 is CASSFRDRGWREGAYEQYF. CDR3 DNA: TGCGCCAGCAGCTTCCGGGACAGGGGCTGGCGGGAGGGAGCCTACGAGCAGTACTTC.

J is TRBJ1-3 and V is TRBV27; D not resolved. In germline, CDR1 is MNHEY, CDR2 SMNVEV (reference sequence). The ends were cut back, 0 bases at V and 4 bases at J, with 10 bases in the middle. CDR3 length equals 15 residues. CDR3 nucleotides: TGTGCCAGCAGTTTATCCTCCCTCAGGGGAAACACCATATATTTT. Translation gives CASSLSSLRGNTIYF.

V gene TRBV27 combines with J gene TRBJ1-1; D gene unclear. Germline loops: CDR1 MNHEY, CDR2 SMNVEV (reference sequence). The CDR3 contains 13 residues. Between the trimmed V and J ends, which lost 6 bases and 1 base, there was a span of 9 bases. The CDR3, as DNA: TGTGCCAGCAGCAATAGTTGGAACACTGAAGCTTTCTTT. Residues: CASSNSWNTEAFF.

The V call is TRBV5-6, the J call TRBJ2-1; a weak D match, TRBD1 (5 bases). CDR1 is SGHDT, CDR2 YYEEEE, per germline. This CDR3 region has 14 residues. V shed 0 bases and J shed 4 bases, with 8 bases lying between them. This CDR3 is CASSLGQLYNEQFF. In DNA form, the CDR3 reads TGTGCCAGCAGCTTGGGACAGCTATACAATGAGCAGTTCTTC.

V gene TRBV11-2 combines with J gene TRBJ2-5; TRBD2 is a possible D gene (6 bases). The CDR3 sequence is 17 residues long. With 5 bases removed from V and 2 bases from J, the gap between germline ends came to 21 bases. Germline V gene sequence: CDR1 SGHAT, CDR2 FQNNGV. CDR3 region: CASSHPLWRGKQETQYF. The CDR3 DNA reads TGTGCCAGCAGCCACCCCTTATGGCGGGGTAAACAAGAGACCCAGTACTTC.

The V call is TRBV18, the J call TRBJ2-7, with D perhaps TRBD1 (6 bases). V was clipped by 3 bases and J by 2 bases, with 11 bases between them. The CDR3 has 14 amino acids. CDR1 KGHSH and CDR2 LQKENI come from the germline V gene. The CDR3 nucleotides read TGTGCCAGCTCACCGCCGGACAGAACCTACGAGCAGTACTTC. It is translated as CASSPPDRTYEQYF.

This chain uses TRBV4-3 with TRBJ1-1, with D tentatively TRBD1 (6 bases). The CDR3 is 15 residues long. The V end lost 4 bases, the J end lost 0 bases, and 12 bases lay between the germline ends. Germline lookup yields CDR1 LGHNA and CDR2 YSLEER. This CDR3 is CASSLEGGLNTEAFF. The CDR3 bases are TGCGCCAGCAGCCTCGAGGGGGGTTTGAACACTGAAGCTTTCTTT.

The chain is built from TRBV27 and TRBJ1-5, with D unclear. CDR1 is MNHEY and CDR2 is SMNVEV in the germline V gene (reference sequence). CDR3 size: 15 residues. V was shortened by 1 base and J by 3 bases, with 10 bases between the two germline ends. The CDR3 here is CASSLFAQNNQPQHF. In nucleotides, the CDR3 is TGTGCCAGCAGTTTATTTGCCCAGAACAATCAGCCCCAGCATTTT.

The chain carries TRBV5-6 and TRBJ1-4; D is uncertain. The ends were cut back, 2 bases at V and 5 bases at J, with 13 bases in the middle. The CDR3 sequence is 15 residues long. Germline V lookup: CDR1 SGHDT, CDR2 YYEEEE. The CDR3 DNA sequence: TGTGCCAGCAGCTTAATGGGCGGATTAAATGAAAAACTGTTTTTT. Amino acid sequence: CASSLMGGLNEKLFF.

The chain carries TRBV18 and TRBJ1-5; tentatively, D is TRBD1 (5 bases). Germline CDR1 reads KGHSH; CDR2 reads LQKENI. The ends were cut back, 2 bases at V and 7 bases at J, with 12 bases in the middle. The CDR3 is 14 residues long. The CDR3 region is CASSPTGGGQPQHF. As DNA, the CDR3 is TGTGCCAGCTCACCAACGGGGGGGGGACAGCCCCAGCATTTT.

The chain links TRBV5-6 to TRBJ2-7; no firm D call. V lost 3 bases and J 3 bases, leaving 13 bases between the germline ends. The germline V gene has CDR1 SGHDT and CDR2 YYEEEE. The CDR3 contains 14 residues. CDR3 DNA sequence: TGTGCCAGCAGCTACGGACGGACCGACTACGAGCAGTACTTC. Translated, it gives CASSYGRTDYEQYF.

The rearrangement uses TRBV19 and TRBJ2-5; TRBD2 matches 7 bases. This CDR3 comprises 13 residues. Germline trimming cut 1 base from V and 5 bases from J; bases unmatched to any gene: 1. Per germline, CDR1 LNHDA and CDR2 SQIVND (reference sequence). The CDR3 DNA follows: TGTGCCAGTAGTATAGTGGGGGGGGAGACCCAGTACTTC. It translates to CASSIVGGETQYF.